The T cell receptor beta chain under discussion was sequenced for a study of shared clonotypes between healthy human individuals. As handled by the study authors: Filtering differed for immunoSEQ, which gave only junction sequences without quality scores. Produced via immunoSEQ multiplex PCR; TCRdb's table is partial and in-frame only. V, J and clone size reflect that table, while D and trimming were determined from the DNA. Of approximately 2,300,000 clones in the sample, 85% to 95% are singletons; the top ten hold 0.3% to 0.45%. About this clone itself: Antigen unknown.

V was clipped by 5 bases and J by 5 bases, with 8 bases between them. The CDR3 consists of 12 residues. Germline values: CDR1 SGHTA, CDR2 FQGTGA. Study conclusions and caveats: Of the naive CD4 clonotypes, approximately 5% were shared across several donors. Owing to a small donor count, the genetic and exposure-history diversity represented was limited.

The gene calls are TRBV7-3 and TRBJ2-3; D is undetermined. Sequenced material: naive CD4+ T cells from PBMCs. The subset here: CD45RA+ positively selected. This clonotype was sampled from a man in his late teens or twenties in good health. Some clones in this sample may be carry-over from other donors' samples. CDR3 coding DNA: TGTGCCAGCAGCCCCAGGCAAGATACGCAGTATTTT. It specifies CASSPRQDTQYF.